This T cell receptor beta chain was sequenced for a study of OX40 agonist ivuxolimab in advanced cancers. With regard to the full study: The costimulatory receptor OX40 (CD134) was targeted by ivuxolimab, a fully human IgG2 agonistic monoclonal antibody. Intravenous ivuxolimab was administered to patients every 2 weeks at six dose levels: 0.01, 0.1, 0.3, 1.5, 3 and 10 mg/kg. Of the 50 to 55 dose-escalation patients, hepatocellular carcinoma was present in approximately 20, melanoma in roughly 15, renal cell carcinoma in 9 and head and neck cancer in 9. The dose-escalation cohort was 82.7% male with a mean age of roughly 60 years, ranging from roughly 23 to 79. Patients were allowed to have had prior anti-PD-1, anti-PD-L1 or anti-CTLA-4 therapy, and approximately 43% of the dose-escalation patients had previously received checkpoint inhibitors. Partial responses occurred in three dose-escalation patients, of whom one had hepatocellular carcinoma and two had cutaneous melanoma. The point of sequencing TCRbeta in the periphery was to test whether ivuxolimab changed TCR sequence diversity and drove clonal T-cell expansion. The paper covers the monotherapy dose-escalation part of the phase I ivuxolimab trial, which included N = 52 patients. Broad study findings and their caveats: Low levels of normalized T-cell clonal expansion were also seen in some patients who did not respond. On average, CD8+ T cells showed more expanded clones than CD4+ T cells after ivuxolimab. In the 0.1-3.0 mg/kg groups, partial responders were among the patients with the lowest normalized peripheral clonal expansion, particularly in CD8+ T cells. At doses from 0.1 to 3.0 mg/kg, clonal expansion was seen in both CD4+ and CD8+ blood T cells between baseline and week 6. The antigen specificity of the peripheral T cells that underwent clonal expansion was not determined.

The trial excluded patients who had a history of autoimmune disease or who were on systemic immunosuppression. Peripheral blood for TCR sequencing was drawn from every dose cohort at baseline, at cycle 4 day 1 and at cycle 7 day 1. Samples were obtained from an open-label, multicenter, first-in-human phase I dose-escalation trial of ivuxolimab. Adults with locally advanced or metastatic melanoma, renal cell carcinoma, hepatocellular carcinoma or head and neck squamous cell carcinoma were enrolled in the trial. CD4+ and CD8+ T cells were sorted separately from peripheral blood before TCR sequencing. To sequence the TCRbeta CDR3 region, genomic DNA was isolated from the sorted cells. TCRbeta CDR3 regions were sequenced using the immunoSEQ Assay. TCRdb holds this immuneACCESS table with in-frame rearrangements only. Some clones are missing; in checked studies, unresolved V genes explain under half, and the rest has no known cause. This sample holds tens of thousands of clones; approximately 89% were observed only once. The ten top clones hold over 5% of the sample.

Remarks on this clone: This clone's antigen is unknown. Within one base of it there is no much larger clone, and no base qualities were kept.

Unmatched junction bases come to 4, with V trimmed by 6 bases and J by 1 base. From the germline V gene, CDR1 is ENHRY and CDR2 is SYGVKD. Including cysteine and phenylalanine, the CDR3 has 14 amino acids. The CDR3 DNA has 42 bases and is translated from base 1. This clonotype was sampled from an adult with an advanced solid tumor such as melanoma, head and neck, liver or kidney cancer. Recombination connected TRBV10-3 to TRBJ1-1; TRBD1 aligns with 8 central bases. Sequenced here: CD4+ or CD8+ T cells sorted from blood, sampled in a trial of the OX40 agonist ivuxolimab. The DNA is TGTGCCATCAGCCGACAGGGGTCGAACACTGAAGCTTTCTTT. Its coded protein is CAISRQGSNTEAFF.